This is a list of T cell receptor beta chains from one sample in a study of T cells in Graves' hyperthyroidism and ophthalmopathy. TCRdb independently ran MiXCR on the multiplex PCR reads; one entry per CDR3 protein. This table holds roughly 530,000 distinct CDR3 sequences, roughly 17% found once. The specimen was blood. Receptors were obtained from a woman aged 18 to 35 with Graves' ophthalmopathy. Both conserved end residues are part of each CDR3. Fields, in order: clone size, J gene, D gene, V gene, CDR3 protein, CDR3 DNA. D genes are given only for firm matches. Clone size appears in some rows only: once, few, many, or a class for an expanded clone.

size: few
J: TRBJ2-7
D: .
V: TRBV20-1
CDR3: CSARGLSQYF
DNA: TGCAGTGCTAGAGGACTATCGCAGTACTTC

size: .
J: TRBJ2-7
D: .
V: TRBV27
CDR3: CASSPQGVSYEQYF
DNA: TGTGCCAGCAGTCCCCAGGGAGTAAGCTACGAGCAGTACTTC

size: few
J: TRBJ1-4
D: .
V: TRBV20-1
CDR3: CSAMAGNEKLFF
DNA: TGCAGTGCTATGGCCGGAAATGAAAAACTGTTTTTT

size: .
J: TRBJ2-7
D: .
V: TRBV2
CDR3: CASKEAGGDSYEQYF
DNA: TGTGCCAGCAAGGAGGCAGGGGGGGATTCCTACGAGCAGTACTTC

size: .
J: TRBJ1-2
D: .
V: TRBV12-3/TRBV12-4
CDR3: CAGSFLMTGTSDGYTF
DNA: TGTGCCGGCAGCTTTCTAATGACCGGGACAAGTGACGGCTACACCTTC

size: few
J: TRBJ1-2
D: .
V: TRBV7-2
CDR3: CASSQLSNYGYTF
DNA: TGTGCCAGCAGCCAGCTCAGTAACTATGGCTACACCTTC

size: .
J: TRBJ1-2
D: TRBD1
V: TRBV4-1
CDR3: CSSSQGVGIYGYTF
DNA: TGCTCCAGCAGCCAGGGGGTCGGGATCTATGGCTACACCTTC

size: few
J: TRBJ1-2
D: .
V: TRBV20-1
CDR3: CSARVGQNGYTF
DNA: TGCAGTGCTAGGGTAGGGCAGAATGGCTACACCTTC

size: many
J: TRBJ1-5
D: .
V: TRBV27
CDR3: CASSLSIGGGVQPQHF
DNA: TGTGCCAGCAGTTTATCAATAGGGGGTGGAGTTCAGCCCCAGCATTTT

size: few
J: TRBJ2-7
D: .
V: TRBV7-9
CDR3: CASANSGPYEQYF
DNA: TGTGCCAGCGCTAATAGCGGCCCCTACGAGCAGTACTTC

size: many
J: TRBJ1-1
D: TRBD1
V: TRBV27
CDR3: CASSSLTGLGTEAFF
DNA: TGTGCCAGCAGTTCTCTGACAGGGCTGGGCACTGAAGCTTTCTTT

size: many
J: TRBJ2-3
D: TRBD1
V: TRBV20-1
CDR3: CSARTGGATDTQYF
DNA: TGCAGTGCTAGGACAGGGGGCGCCACAGATACGCAGTATTTT

size: few
J: TRBJ2-5
D: .
V: TRBV9
CDR3: CASNPGGPQETQYF
DNA: TGTGCCAGCAACCCCGGGGGCCCCCAAGAGACCCAGTACTTC

size: .
J: TRBJ2-7
D: .
V: TRBV10-1
CDR3: CASSHQGGEQYF
DNA: TGCGCCAGCAGTCACCAGGGTGGCGAGCAGTACTTC

size: few
J: TRBJ1-1
D: .
V: TRBV30
CDR3: CAWSSGLNSEAFF
DNA: TGTGCCTGGAGTTCTGGGTTGAACTCTGAAGCTTTCTTT

size: once
J: TRBJ2-7
D: .
V: TRBV27
CDR3: CASIRGEQYF
DNA: TGTGCCAGCATTAGAGGCGAGCAGTACTTC

size: many
J: TRBJ2-5
D: TRBD1
V: TRBV3-1
CDR3: CASSRGDRGGQETQYF
DNA: TGTGCCAGCAGCCGAGGGGACAGGGGTGGCCAAGAGACCCAGTACTTC

size: many
J: TRBJ2-1
D: TRBD2
V: TRBV27
CDR3: CASSFGLVNEQFF
DNA: TGTGCCAGCAGTTTCGGACTAGTCAATGAGCAGTTCTTC

size: .
J: TRBJ2-7
D: .
V: TRBV7-8
CDR3: CASSYELGYEQYF
DNA: TGTGCCAGCAGTTACGAGTTGGGGTACGAGCAGTACTTC

size: .
J: TRBJ2-5
D: .
V: TRBV5-1
CDR3: CASSLGVQMTQYF
DNA: TGCGCCAGCAGCTTGGGGGTCCAAATGACCCAGTACTTC

size: many
J: TRBJ2-2
D: .
V: TRBV7-2
CDR3: CASRGGGSGNTGELFF
DNA: TGTGCCAGCAGAGGGGGTGGTAGCGGGAACACCGGGGAGCTGTTTTTT

size: many
J: TRBJ2-7
D: TRBD2
V: TRBV7-2
CDR3: CASSPWGLAGTEQYF
DNA: TGTGCCAGCAGCCCGTGGGGACTAGCGGGAACCGAGCAGTACTTC

size: few
J: TRBJ1-2
D: TRBD1
V: TRBV5-6
CDR3: CASSNRDRRYGYTF
DNA: TGTGCCAGCAGCAACCGGGACAGGCGCTATGGCTACACCTTC

size: .
J: TRBJ1-4
D: .
V: TRBV4-2
CDR3: CASSQDGGGSVDNEKLFF
DNA: TGTGCCAGCAGCCAAGATGGTGGGGGTTCAGTGGATAATGAAAAACTGTTTTTT

size: many
J: TRBJ1-6
D: TRBD1
V: TRBV28
CDR3: CASSPYGQGLSSPLHF
DNA: TGTGCCAGCAGTCCGTACGGACAGGGGTTGAGTTCACCCCTCCACTTT

size: .
J: TRBJ2-2
D: .
V: TRBV7-9
CDR3: CASSFPNEGPRLEGRDTGELFF
DNA: TGTGCCAGCAGCTTTCCCAACGAGGGACCACGACTGGAGGGCCGGGACACCGGGGAGCTGTTTTTT

size: many
J: TRBJ1-2
D: .
V: TRBV28
CDR3: CASSFGQEPYGYTF
DNA: TGTGCCAGCAGTTTTGGCCAGGAACCGTATGGCTACACCTTC

size: few
J: TRBJ1-2
D: TRBD1
V: TRBV4-1
CDR3: CASSPDRWDYGYTF
DNA: TGCGCCAGCAGCCCGGACAGGTGGGACTATGGCTACACCTTC

size: .
J: TRBJ2-3
D: .
V: TRBV6-2/TRBV6-3
CDR3: CASSRLIPDTQYF
DNA: TGTGCCAGCAGCCGATTGATCCCAGATACGCAGTATTTT

size: many
J: TRBJ2-1
D: TRBD2
V: TRBV7-3
CDR3: CASSLDPGLAGFNEQFF
DNA: TGTGCCAGCAGCTTAGATCCCGGACTAGCGGGATTCAATGAGCAGTTCTTC

size: .
J: TRBJ1-1
D: TRBD1
V: TRBV6-1
CDR3: CACDRGAGSEAFF
DNA: TGTGCCTGCGACAGGGGTGCGGGTTCTGAAGCTTTCTTT

size: many
J: TRBJ2-5
D: TRBD2
V: TRBV7-9
CDR3: CASSLDHGLAGRETQYF
DNA: TGTGCCAGCAGCTTAGATCACGGACTAGCGGGACGGGAGACCCAGTACTTC

size: many
J: TRBJ1-1
D: .
V: TRBV30
CDR3: CAWSEGLGTEAFF
DNA: TGTGCCTGGAGTGAGGGACTGGGCACTGAAGCTTTCTTT

size: many
J: TRBJ2-7
D: .
V: TRBV6-6
CDR3: CASSYSIVGSYEQYF
DNA: TGTGCCAGCAGTTACTCGATAGTGGGCTCCTACGAGCAGTACTTC

size: many
J: TRBJ2-5
D: .
V: TRBV28
CDR3: CASSLRARPETQYF
DNA: TGTGCCAGCAGCCTCCGGGCCCGCCCAGAGACCCAGTACTTC

size: many
J: TRBJ1-1
D: .
V: TRBV28
CDR3: CASSSIGGPSNTEAFF
DNA: TGTGCCAGCAGTTCCATCGGGGGGCCCTCGAACACTGAAGCTTTCTTT

size: many
J: TRBJ2-7
D: .
V: TRBV12-3/TRBV12-4
CDR3: CASSLVIGGAEQYF
DNA: TGTGCCAGCAGTTTGGTGATCGGAGGAGCCGAGCAGTACTTC

size: many
J: TRBJ1-2
D: .
V: TRBV3-1
CDR3: CASSQDVYGYTF
DNA: TGTGCCAGCAGCCAAGACGTCTATGGCTACACCTTC

size: many
J: TRBJ2-7
D: TRBD2
V: TRBV20-1
CDR3: CSLPVSGSYEQYF
DNA: TGCAGTCTGCCTGTTAGCGGGAGCTACGAGCAGTACTTC

size: many
J: TRBJ1-2
D: TRBD1
V: TRBV28
CDR3: CASTVTGGGYGYTF
DNA: TGTGCCAGCACCGTGACAGGGGGTGGCTATGGCTACACCTTC

size: .
J: TRBJ1-2
D: .
V: TRBV29-1
CDR3: CSVEEIHGYTF
DNA: TGCAGCGTTGAAGAGATTCACGGCTACACCTTC

size: few
J: TRBJ1-4
D: .
V: TRBV3-1
CDR3: CASSQDGASPRRNEKLFF
DNA: TGTGCCAGCAGCCAAGATGGGGCTTCCCCGCGCCGTAATGAAAAACTGTTTTTT

size: many
J: TRBJ1-1
D: .
V: TRBV28
CDR3: CASSFASGANTEAFF
DNA: TGTGCCAGCAGTTTTGCGTCGGGGGCGAACACTGAAGCTTTCTTT

size: few
J: TRBJ1-3
D: .
V: TRBV6-2/TRBV6-3
CDR3: CASTGYSIGNTIYF
DNA: TGTGCCAGCACGGGATACAGTATTGGAAACACCATATATTTT

size: many
J: TRBJ1-1
D: TRBD1
V: TRBV27
CDR3: CASSHRPLPGQGNTEAFF
DNA: TGTGCCAGCAGTCATAGACCACTCCCGGGACAGGGGAACACTGAAGCTTTCTTT

size: .
J: TRBJ2-3
D: .
V: TRBV2
CDR3: CASSRTGPGDTQYF
DNA: TGTGCCAGCTCCCGAACGGGGCCCGGGGATACGCAGTATTTT

size: few
J: TRBJ2-1
D: TRBD2
V: TRBV15
CDR3: CATSGSSGRGDEQFF
DNA: TGTGCCACCAGCGGGTCTAGCGGGAGGGGGGATGAGCAGTTCTTC

size: many
J: TRBJ2-1
D: .
V: TRBV2
CDR3: CASSVGPRVGRGYEQFF
DNA: TGTGCCAGCAGTGTCGGACCACGAGTCGGCAGGGGCTATGAGCAGTTCTTC